The present TCR beta chain was sequenced within a study of T cell changes during pregnancy in multiple sclerosis. Profiled with immunoSEQ multiplex PCR; TCRdb holds only in-frame clones, not every one. The data show 45,000 to 55,000 clones, nearly 95% seen once. V shed 4 bases and J shed 6 bases, with 13 bases lying between them. The CDR3 consists of 13 residues. Germline values: CDR1 MGHDK, CDR2 SYGVNS. Here the sequenced sample was peripheral blood, taken in the third trimester of pregnancy. The chain couples TRBV25-1 to TRBJ2-7; tentatively, D is TRBD2 (6 bases). The clonotype originates from a female donor with multiple sclerosis, enrolled in a pregnancy study. DNA of the CDR3: TGTGCCAGCAGTGTAATGGGAGGCGGCGAGCAGTACTTC. This translates into CASSVMGGGEQYF.